This TCR beta chain was profiled in a study of blood T cell repertoires in COVID-19. Study at large: Specimens from acute and convalescent COVID-19 originated in the United States, Italy and Spain. T cells, B-cell-depleted T cells, or PBMCs provided the cDNA or gDNA that served as material.

Generated by immunoSEQ multiplex PCR, the TCRdb table keeps only in-frame clones and is missing some. This sample carries approximately 92,000 clones, approximately 82% of them seen once, and the ten largest clones take around 4.1%. V was trimmed by 1 base and J by 9 bases, leaving 12 bases between them. Germline CDR1 KGHDR, CDR2 SFDVKD. This CDR3 spans 14 amino acids. What was sequenced was peripheral blood. The sequence came from a man aged 55 to 70 with acute or convalescent COVID-19. The V gene is TRBV24-1, the J gene TRBJ2-1; no reliable D call. Here the CDR3 reads CATSDFRGAGEQFF. The CDR3 DNA reads as TGTGCCACCAGTGATTTCCGAGGAGCTGGTGAGCAGTTCTTC.